This T cell receptor (beta chain) was recovered during a study of cytotoxic CD8 clonotypes in ibrutinib-treated CLL. TCRdb's copy holds only in-frame clones and misses some; the assay was immunoSEQ multiplex PCR. Among about 130,000 clones listed, less than 90% were seen once. CDR3 length equals 13 residues. The germline CDR1 and CDR2 sequences are SQVTM and ANQGSEA. The trim removed 4 bases at V and 6 bases at J, leaving 3 bases unmatched. The material was PBMCs, obtained after 24 months of ibrutinib treatment. The chain is built from TRBV29-1 and TRBJ1-5, with 10 nucleotides matching TRBD1. The clonotype originates from a human donor with chronic lymphocytic leukemia. The CDR3 sequence is CSVGQGASQPQHF. DNA for the CDR3: TGCAGCGTTGGACAGGGGGCAAGTCAGCCCCAGCATTTT. The complete variable domain, with remaining parts taken from reference TRBV29-1 and TRBJ1-5, reads SAVISQKPSRDICQRGTSLTIQCQVDSQVTMMFWYRQQPGQSLTLIATANQGSEATYESGFVIDKFPISRPNLTFSTLTVSNMSPEDSSIYLCSVGQGASQPQHFGDGTRLSIL.